A selection of T cell receptor beta chains follows, all from one sample in a study of blood T cell repertoires in COVID-19. Profiling relied on immunoSEQ multiplex PCR, and the TCRdb table lists in-frame clones only, not all of them. In the table there are approximately 250,000 clones, approximately 82% of which are singletons. What was sequenced was peripheral blood. Receptors originate from a man between 40 and 49 years old who had recovered from COVID-19. CDR3s include the opening cysteine and the closing phenylalanine or tryptophan. A D gene is named only where the DNA matches it firmly. Clone size, where shown, is once, few, many, or a class for clones that have expanded.

>TRBJ2-5|TRBV5-4|-|-
TGTGCCAGCAGTTCCGCGCGGGGGCCGAGGCAAGAGACCCAGTACTTC
CASSSARGPRQETQYF
>TRBJ2-3|TRBV6-2/TRBV6-3|-|-
TGTGCCAGCAGTACTGGGGGCTACACGCAGTATTTT
CASSTGGYTQYF
>TRBJ2-3|TRBV5-1|-|TRBD2
TGCGCCAGCAGCTTGGCCCGTAGCGGGGGAACAGATACGCAGTATTTT
CASSLARSGGTDTQYF
>TRBJ1-4|TRBV5-1|once|-
TGCGCCAGCAGCACGGACTCCACTAATGAAAAACTGTTTTTT
CASSTDSTNEKLFF
>TRBJ2-1|TRBV27|-|TRBD1
TGTGCCAGCAGTTTAGGGGACAGGGGCTACAATGAGCAGTTCTTC
CASSLGDRGYNEQFF
>TRBJ1-2|TRBV5-4|-|-
TGTGCCAGCAGCTTGCCAGGGCAAGGCTACACCTTC
CASSLPGQGYTF
>TRBJ2-5|TRBV24-1|-|TRBD2
TGTGCCACCAGTGACACCGGGACTAGCGGGGAGACCCAGTACTTC
CATSDTGTSGETQYF
>TRBJ1-1|TRBV3-1/TRBV3-2|-|-
TGTGCCAGCAGCCAAGGGTGGAGGGGCACTGAAGCTTTCTTT
CASSQGWRGTEAFF
>TRBJ1-1|TRBV19|-|TRBD1
TGTGCCAGTAGTATTTCATCCGGGACAGTAACGGAAGCTTTCTTT
CASSISSGTVTEAFF
>TRBJ1-2|TRBV7-2|-|-
TGTGCCAGCAGCTTAGAAGACAGGCTCTATGGCTACACCTTC
CASSLEDRLYGYTF
>TRBJ2-1|TRBV4-1|-|TRBD2
TGCGCCAGCAGCCAAGCTTACTTCGGGGGTAGCGGGAGAACTAGCTCCTACAATGAGCAGTTCTTC
CASSQAYFGGSGRTSSYNEQFF
>TRBJ2-3|TRBV11-2|few|-
TGTGCCAGCAGCTTAGATTTTTCTACCGATACGCAGTATTTT
CASSLDFSTDTQYF
>TRBJ2-7|TRBV4-1|once|-
TGCGCCAGCTCGGGTTCCCCCTACGAGCAGTACTTC
CASSGSPYEQYF
>TRBJ2-7|TRBV29-1|-|-
TGCAGCGTTGCGCGGAACCGCGGAGGACCTGCCTACGAGCAGTACTTC
CSVARNRGGPAYEQYF
>TRBJ1-2|TRBV28|-|-
TGTGCCAGCAGCTGGGGGGTGCAGGTTTCTGGCTACACCTTC
CASSWGVQVSGYTF
>TRBJ2-7|TRBV4-1|once|TRBD2
TGCGCCAGCAGCCACGTACACCCCCGACTAGCGGGATATTCCTACGAGCAGTACTTC
CASSHVHPRLAGYSYEQYF
>TRBJ2-5|TRBV16|-|TRBD1
TGTGCCAGCAGCCAACAGGACAGGGGGACCCAGTACTTC
CASSQQDRGTQYF
>TRBJ2-3|TRBV19|-|-
TGTGCCAGTAGTTCCATACGCGGGGCCCGACAAGGAGATACGCAGTATTTT
CASSSIRGARQGDTQYF
>TRBJ2-3|TRBV4-3|-|TRBD2
TGCGCCAGCAGCCCGGGACTAGCGGGGGTAGGGGATACGCAGTATTTT
CASSPGLAGVGDTQYF
>TRBJ2-1|TRBV7-8|-|-
TGTGCCAGCAGCCCCCTCAGCTCCTACAATGAGCAGTTCTTC
CASSPLSSYNEQFF
>TRBJ2-1|TRBV7-9|-|-
TGTGCCAGCAACCAAGGGTGGAGGCCCGGCGATGAGCAGTTCTTC
CASNQGWRPGDEQFF
>TRBJ2-6|TRBV6-2/TRBV6-3|-|-
TGTGCCAGCAGTTACCGCGGTCTCAGGGCCCCCCTCCCTGGGGCCAACGTCCTGACTTTC
CASSYRGLRAPLPGANVLTF
>TRBJ2-1|TRBV13|-|TRBD2
TGTGCCAGCAGCTTGGGACTAGCGGGCAATGAGCAGTTCTTC
CASSLGLAGNEQFF
>TRBJ2-7|TRBV5-1|few|-
TGCGCCAGCAGCTCCCTTCCCGGGACTTCCTACGAGCAGTACTTC
CASSSLPGTSYEQYF
>TRBJ2-1|TRBV10-3|-|-
TGTGCCATCAGTTCCAGGGGTCAGGATGAGCAGTTCTTC
CAISSRGQDEQFF
>TRBJ2-2|TRBV19|-|-
TGTGCCAGTAGTATAGTTTCAGTCACCACGGGCGGGGAGCTGTTTTTT
CASSIVSVTTGGELFF
>TRBJ1-3|TRBV2|-|TRBD1
TGTGCCAGCTCCCAGGACAGGGGAAACACCATATATTTT
CASSQDRGNTIYF
>TRBJ1-1|TRBV9|-|-
TGTGCCAGCAGTGAGGGGCCAGGGACACCGAACACTGAAGCTTTCTTT
CASSEGPGTPNTEAFF
>TRBJ2-3|TRBV5-8|-|-
TGTGCCAGCAGCTCCGGGCCGCGGGGTTCAGATACGCAGTATTTT
CASSSGPRGSDTQYF
>TRBJ1-4|TRBV2|once|-
TGTGCCAGCAGTGAGTTCAGGGGAGTCGAAAAACTGTTTTTT
CASSEFRGVEKLFF
>TRBJ2-6|TRBV27|-|-
TGTGCCAGCAGACCTACAAGGGGCTCTTCCTCTGGGGCCAACGTCCTGACTTTC
CASRPTRGSSSGANVLTF
>TRBJ1-1|TRBV29-1|-|TRBD1
TGCAGCGCCACCCCGGCTACAGGGGGTTCTGAAGCTTTCTTT
CSATPATGGSEAFF
>TRBJ2-7|TRBV7-2|-|TRBD2
TGTGCCAGCAGCTTAGTAGCGGGGGCGTACGAGCAGTACTTC
CASSLVAGAYEQYF
>TRBJ2-1|TRBV4-3|-|TRBD2
TGCGCCAGCAGCCAAGATTTGGGGACTAGCGGGGGCAACAACAATGAGCAGTTCTTC
CASSQDLGTSGGNNNEQFF
>TRBJ1-3|TRBV9|-|-
TGTGCCAGCAGCGTATCCCAGGTCGACTCTGGAAACACCATATATTTT
CASSVSQVDSGNTIYF
>TRBJ2-7|TRBV11-2|-|TRBD2
TGTGCCAGCAGCTCAGGACTAGCGGGAGTTACCGAGCAGTACTTC
CASSSGLAGVTEQYF
>TRBJ1-2|TRBV5-5|-|-
TGTGCCAGCAGCTTCCTAGGACTTAACTATGGCTACACCTTC
CASSFLGLNYGYTF
>TRBJ1-4|TRBV19|once|TRBD1
TGTGCCAGTAGTGAAACAGGGGTCCCTAATGAAAAACTGTTTTTT
CASSETGVPNEKLFF
>TRBJ2-7|TRBV5-1|-|-
TGCGCCAGCAGCTTTAGCTCCTACGAGCAGTACTTC
CASSFSSYEQYF
>TRBJ2-3|TRBV5-1|-|TRBD1
TGCGCCAGCAGCCAACAGGGGACAGATACGCAGTATTTT
CASSQQGTDTQYF
>TRBJ1-1|TRBV7-2|-|-
TGTGCCAGCAGGCAGGGATCCGGACCTATGAACACTGAAGCTTTCTTT
CASRQGSGPMNTEAFF